Each of the 14 T cell receptor beta chains below was sequenced from the same sample in a study of T cell repertoires in cytomegalovirus infection. One entry per CDR3 protein results from TCRdb running MiXCR on the reads. The table shows a few hundred thousand distinct CDR3 sequences, with about a sixth occurring only once. Sequenced material: CD8+ T cells from PBMCs. The receptor source for this set is a human donor in good health (CMV status not recorded). Some clones in this sample may be carry-over from other donors' samples.

This clonotype was picked up many times. The chain joins TRBV6-5 to TRBJ1-3; no clear D gene. V dropped 0 bases and J dropped 0 bases, with 9 bases sitting between them. Germline assignment: CDR1 MNHEY and CDR2 SVGAGI. This CDR3 has 16 residues. The CDR3 nucleotides read TGTGCCAGCAGTTACTCTTCAGAAATCTCTGGAAACACCATATATTTT. Residues: CASSYSSEISGNTIYF.

This clonotype was seen repeatedly, ten times or more. V gene TRBV7-2 combines with J gene TRBJ2-1, with 10 bases identical to TRBD2. Germline V lookup: CDR1 SGHTA, CDR2 FQGNSA. V shed 1 base and J 5 bases; nucleotides not matched to a gene: 5. The CDR3 has 16 amino acids. CDR3 sequence reads: CASSLVRSGGDNEQFF. CDR3 sequence (DNA): TGTGCCAGCAGCTTAGTGAGGAGCGGGGGGGACAATGAGCAGTTCTTC.

This clonotype showed up just once. The rearrangement links TRBV6-2 or TRBV6-3 to TRBJ1-2, with 8 bases lining up with TRBD1. This CDR3 has 17 amino acids. In germline, CDR1 is MNHEY, CDR2 SVGEGT. The V segment lost 6 bases and the J segment 2 bases; nucleotides outside the gene matches: 14. This CDR3 reads CASSWKPGQGLNYGYTF. CDR3 DNA sequence: TGTGCCAGCAGCTGGAAACCCGGACAGGGACTAAACTATGGCTACACCTTC.

This clonotype was seen at least ten times. The V call is TRBV7-2, the J call TRBJ2-1; D gene uncertain. Trimming removed 3 bases at V and 0 bases at J, with 6 bases between. Germline-derived CDR1 and CDR2 are SGHTA and FQGNSA. The CDR3 length is 14 residues. CDR3 loop: CASSLESSYNEQFF. CDR3 nucleotides: TGTGCCAGCAGCTTGGAGAGCTCCTACAATGAGCAGTTCTTC.

The J gene is TRBJ1-6, the V gene TRBV28, with D possibly matching TRBD1 (5 bases). CDR1 MDHEN and CDR2 SYDVKM come from the germline V gene. V lost 5 bases, J lost 5 bases, and 16 bases lay in between. This CDR3 contains 16 residues. This CDR3 reads CASSLHGGFNNSPLHF. In DNA form, the CDR3 reads TGTGCCAGCAGTCTCCATGGGGGGTTCAATAATTCACCCCTCCACTTT.

V gene TRBV7-9 combines with J gene TRBJ1-2; no reliable D call. Germline V gives CDR1 SEHNR, CDR2 FQNEAQ (reference sequence). Trimming left V 1 base short and J 5 bases short, with 11 bases between. The CDR3 is 14 amino acids. This CDR3 reads CASSLVSGGYGYTF. CDR3 DNA sequence: TGTGCCAGCAGCTTAGTCTCAGGCGGATATGGCTACACCTTC.

This clonotype came up many times. The V gene is TRBV6-5, the J gene TRBJ2-1; D gene uncertain. Germline V lookup: CDR1 MNHEY, CDR2 SVGAGI. V lost 5 bases to trimming and J lost 6 bases, with 17 bases between them. This CDR3 is built from 15 residues. The CDR3 nucleotides are TGTGCCAGCAGTCGACTTAGTCCCGTCCCCAATGAGCAGTTCTTC. Amino acids: CASSRLSPVPNEQFF.

This clonotype was counted at least ten times. The chain links TRBV28 to TRBJ1-2; D may be TRBD1 (6 bases). The CDR3 length is 13 residues. V was clipped by 5 bases and J by 5 bases, with 12 bases between them. Germline CDR1 reads MDHEN; CDR2 reads SYDVKM. The CDR3 loop reads CASSATGKYGYTF. CDR3 coding DNA: TGTGCCAGCAGTGCCACAGGGAAGTATGGCTACACCTTC.

The chain employs TRBV6-6 and TRBJ2-7, with 7 bases aligning to TRBD1. CDR3 size: 14 residues. Germline-derived CDR1 and CDR2 are MNHNY and SVGAGI (reference sequence). V shed 2 bases and J 5 bases; nucleotides not matched to a gene: 6. CDR3 coding DNA: TGTGCCAGCAGTTACGCCGAGACAGGGAACGAGCAGTACTTC. Translation gives CASSYAETGNEQYF.

In this sample, this clonotype turned up many times. CDR3 protein: CASSQDGTGVSYGYTF. The CDR3 region has the DNA TGCGCCAGCAGCCAAGATGGGACAGGGGTCTCCTATGGCTACACCTTC. The chain links TRBV4-3 to TRBJ1-2; 10 nucleotides line up with TRBD1. Unmatched junction bases numbered 5, after V lost 0 bases and J lost 4 bases. Germline V gives CDR1 LGHNA, CDR2 YSLEER. There are 16 residues in the CDR3.

This chain uses TRBV5-1 with TRBJ2-7; a possible D gene is TRBD2 (5 bases). V lost 0 bases to trimming and J lost 4 bases, with 14 bases between them. This CDR3 contains 15 residues. CDR1 is SGHRS and CDR2 is YFSETQ in the germline V gene. Here the CDR3 DNA reads TGCGCCAGCAGCTTGGACTGGGAAGCGGATTACGAGCAGTACTTC. Its protein is CASSLDWEADYEQYF.

This clonotype was observed a handful of times. The J gene is TRBJ2-7, the V gene TRBV29-1; D perhaps matches TRBD1 (6 bases). Per germline, CDR1 SQVTM and CDR2 ANQGSEA. V was clipped by 4 bases and J by 2 bases, with 15 bases between them. CDR3 length: 14 amino acids. CDR3 region: CSVVSTGSPYEQYF. CDR3 bases: TGCAGCGTTGTCAGCACAGGGTCCCCCTACGAGCAGTACTTC.

The V and J genes are TRBV28 and TRBJ2-7, with D unclear. Per the germline V gene, CDR1 is MDHEN and CDR2 is SYDVKM. The CDR3 consists of 15 residues. V was shortened by 5 bases and J by 7 bases, with 21 bases between the two germline ends. Here the CDR3 reads CASSPSRVLPWEQYF. The CDR3 nucleotides read TGTGCCAGCAGTCCCTCCCGGGTCTTGCCCTGGGAGCAGTACTTC.

This clonotype was detected ten times or more. The V and J genes are TRBV7-2 and TRBJ2-1; no reliable D call. Germline V gene sequence: CDR1 SGHTA, CDR2 FQGNSA. Trimming took off 1 base at V and 9 bases at J, with 10 bases between the two ends. The CDR3 extends over 13 amino acids. The CDR3 protein is CASSLVSWGEQFF. As DNA, the CDR3 is TGTGCCAGCAGCTTAGTTTCCTGGGGTGAGCAGTTCTTC.